The clone carrying this T cell receptor beta chain was found many times. Its antigen is still unknown. The entry originates in a study of T cells in Graves' hyperthyroidism and ophthalmopathy. Amplification of TCR beta CDR3 regions was performed using RNA transcripts as template. TCR CDR3 regions were first amplified by RT-PCR with HTBI primers. TCRdb reanalysed the multiplex PCR reads using MiXCR and keeps one entry per CDR3 protein. The sample lists over 200,000 distinct CDR3 sequences; approximately 20% were seen once. Notes on the study in general: Ophthalmopathy and stable hyperthyroidism were separated by a 13 V-J model.

Germline loops: CDR1 SGHVS, CDR2 FQNEAQ. The V and J ends lost 1 base and 2 bases respectively, with 12 bases between them. The CDR3 covers 17 residues. An absence of ophthalmopathy progression within 18 months meant stable Graves' hyperthyroidism. The chain joins TRBV7-8 to TRBJ2-6; D is possibly TRBD2 (7 bases). What was sequenced was blood. The receptor comes from a middle-aged man with Graves' hyperthyroidism. The CDR3 DNA reads as TGTGCCAGCAGCTTAGGCGGGGGCGCAGCTGGGGCCAACGTCCTGACTTTC. Amino acids: CASSLGGGAAGANVLTF.